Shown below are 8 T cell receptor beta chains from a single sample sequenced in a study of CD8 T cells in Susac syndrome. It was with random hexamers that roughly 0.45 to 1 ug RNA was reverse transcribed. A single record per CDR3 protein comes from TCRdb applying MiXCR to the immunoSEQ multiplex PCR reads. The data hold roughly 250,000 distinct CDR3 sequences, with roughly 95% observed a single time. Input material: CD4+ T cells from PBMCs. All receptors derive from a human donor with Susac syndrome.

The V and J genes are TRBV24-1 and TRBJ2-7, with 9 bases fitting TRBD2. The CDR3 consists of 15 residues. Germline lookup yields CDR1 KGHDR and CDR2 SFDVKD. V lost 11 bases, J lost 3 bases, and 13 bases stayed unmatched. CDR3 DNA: TGTGCCATCGCAGCGGGAGGAACGAACCTCTACGAGCAGTACTTC. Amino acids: CAIAAGGTNLYEQYF.

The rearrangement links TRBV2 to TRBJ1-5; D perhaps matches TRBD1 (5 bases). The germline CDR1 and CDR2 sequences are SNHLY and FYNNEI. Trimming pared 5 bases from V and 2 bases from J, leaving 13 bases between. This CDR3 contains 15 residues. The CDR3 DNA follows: TGTGCCAGCAGTAGGGACCGGGGCGGCAATCAGCCCCAGCATTTT. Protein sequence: CASSRDRGGNQPQHF.

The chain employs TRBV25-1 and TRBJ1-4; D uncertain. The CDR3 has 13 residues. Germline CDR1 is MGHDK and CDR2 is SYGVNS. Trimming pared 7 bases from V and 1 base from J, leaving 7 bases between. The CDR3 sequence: CASTPRTNEKLFF. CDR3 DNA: TGTGCCAGCACACCTCGAACTAATGAAAAACTGTTTTTT.

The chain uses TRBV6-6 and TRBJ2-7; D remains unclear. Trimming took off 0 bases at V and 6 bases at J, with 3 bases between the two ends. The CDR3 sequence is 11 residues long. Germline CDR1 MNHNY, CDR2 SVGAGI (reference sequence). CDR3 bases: TGTGCCAGCAGTTACTCGTTCGAGCAGTACTTC. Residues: CASSYSFEQYF.

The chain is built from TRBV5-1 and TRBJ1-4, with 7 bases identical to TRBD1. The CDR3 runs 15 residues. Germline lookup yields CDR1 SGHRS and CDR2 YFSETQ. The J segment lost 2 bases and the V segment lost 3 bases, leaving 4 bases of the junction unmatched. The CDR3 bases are TGCGCCAGCAGCTCCACGGGACAGACTAATGAAAAACTGTTTTTT. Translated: CASSSTGQTNEKLFF. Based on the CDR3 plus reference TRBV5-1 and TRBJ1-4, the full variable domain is KAGVTQTPRYLIKTRGQQVTLSCSPISGHRSVSWYQQTPGQGLQFLFEYFSETQRNKGNFPGRFSGRQFSNSRSEMNVSTLELGDSALYLCASSSTGQTNEKLFFGSGTQLSVL.

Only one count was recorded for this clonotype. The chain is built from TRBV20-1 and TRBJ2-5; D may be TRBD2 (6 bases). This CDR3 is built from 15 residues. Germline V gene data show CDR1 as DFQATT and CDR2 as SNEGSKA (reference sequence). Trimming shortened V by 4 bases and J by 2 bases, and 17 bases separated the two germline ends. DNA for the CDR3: TGCAGTGCTACCCGCGGGGCGGGAAGGCAAGAGACCCAGTACTTC. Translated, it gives CSATRGAGRQETQYF.

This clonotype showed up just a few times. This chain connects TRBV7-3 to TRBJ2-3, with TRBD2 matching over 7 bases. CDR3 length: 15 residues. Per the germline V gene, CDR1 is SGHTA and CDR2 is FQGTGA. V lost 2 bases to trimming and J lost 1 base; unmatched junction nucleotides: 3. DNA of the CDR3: TGTGCCAGCAGCTTAGGGCTAGCGGGCACAGATACGCAGTATTTT. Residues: CASSLGLAGTDTQYF.

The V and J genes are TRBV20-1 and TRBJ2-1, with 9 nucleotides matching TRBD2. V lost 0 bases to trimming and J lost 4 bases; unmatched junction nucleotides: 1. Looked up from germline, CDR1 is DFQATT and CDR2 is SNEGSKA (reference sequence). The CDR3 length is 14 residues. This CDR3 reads CSARETSGYNEQFF. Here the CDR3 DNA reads TGCAGTGCTAGAGAGACTAGCGGTTACAATGAGCAGTTCTTC.